Sequencing of this T cell receptor beta chain was carried out in a study of cytomegalovirus exposure and HLA in healthy donors. On the study more broadly: Genotyping showed about 80% of 300 to 450 donors falling in the Caucasian-associated ancestry cluster. Study observations and caveats: CMV antigen specificity of a few CMV-associated chains was confirmed in vitro.

It was with 60 Vbeta and 13 Jbeta primers that the PCR ran. Repertoires were generated with immunoSEQ multiplex PCR, while TCRdb's copy carries only in-frame clones and drops some. The table lists about 170,000 clones, about 81% of them singletons. CDR1 is MNHEY, CDR2 SVGAGI, per germline. Trimming pared 6 bases from V and 10 bases from J, leaving 13 bases between. This CDR3 contains 13 residues. A remark on this clone: Antigen unknown.

The material sequenced was PBMCs. The sequence was obtained from a woman aged 18-29 years in good health and CMV-seronegative. The gene calls are TRBV6-5 and TRBJ1-6; D unresolved. The CDR3 coding sequence is TGTGCCAGCAGGAGGGTATTAAGATCACCCCTCCACTTT. Translated: CASRRVLRSPLHF.